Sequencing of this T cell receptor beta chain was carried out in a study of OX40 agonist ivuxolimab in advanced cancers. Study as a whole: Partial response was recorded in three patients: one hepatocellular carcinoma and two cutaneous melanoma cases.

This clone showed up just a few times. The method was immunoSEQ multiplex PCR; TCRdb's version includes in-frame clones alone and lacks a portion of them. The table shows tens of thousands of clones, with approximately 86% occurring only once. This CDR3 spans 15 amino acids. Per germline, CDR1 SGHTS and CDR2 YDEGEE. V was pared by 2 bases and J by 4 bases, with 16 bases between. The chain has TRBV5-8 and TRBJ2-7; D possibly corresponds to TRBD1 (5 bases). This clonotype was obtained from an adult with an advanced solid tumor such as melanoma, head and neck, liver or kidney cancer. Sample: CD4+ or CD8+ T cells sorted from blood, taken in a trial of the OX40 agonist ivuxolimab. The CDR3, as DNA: TGTGCCAGCAGCTTCTACAGGCGGCCGGGTTACGAGCAGTACTTC. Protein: CASSFYRRPGYEQYF.